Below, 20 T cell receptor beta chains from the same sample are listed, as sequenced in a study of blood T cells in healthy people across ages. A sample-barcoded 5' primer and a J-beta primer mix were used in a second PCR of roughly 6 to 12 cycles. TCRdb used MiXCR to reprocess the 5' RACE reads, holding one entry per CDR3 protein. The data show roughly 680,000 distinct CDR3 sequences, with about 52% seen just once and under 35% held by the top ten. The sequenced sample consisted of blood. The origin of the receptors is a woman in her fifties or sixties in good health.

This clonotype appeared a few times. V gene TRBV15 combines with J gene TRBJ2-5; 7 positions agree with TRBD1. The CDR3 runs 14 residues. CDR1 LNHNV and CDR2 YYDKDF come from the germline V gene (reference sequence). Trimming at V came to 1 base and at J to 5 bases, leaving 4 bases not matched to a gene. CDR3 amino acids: CATSRGTGGETQYF. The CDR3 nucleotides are TGTGCCACCAGCAGAGGGACAGGAGGCGAGACCCAGTACTTC.

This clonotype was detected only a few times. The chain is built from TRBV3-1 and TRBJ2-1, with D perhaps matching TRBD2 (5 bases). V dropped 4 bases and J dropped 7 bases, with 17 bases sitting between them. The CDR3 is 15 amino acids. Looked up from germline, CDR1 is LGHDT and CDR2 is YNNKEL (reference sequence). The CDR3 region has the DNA TGTGCCAGCAGCCCCTCGGGGTTGGGAGCAAATGAGCAGTTCTTC. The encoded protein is CASSPSGLGANEQFF.

CDR3 coding DNA: TGCGCCAGCAGCCAAGGAGGGATCGGCCCTGAAGCTTTCTTT. Amino acid sequence: CASSQGGIGPEAFF. The V gene is TRBV4-1, the J gene TRBJ1-1; D is unclear. The CDR3 sequence is 14 residues long. Trimming pared 1 base from V and 6 bases from J, leaving 12 bases between. In germline, CDR1 is MGHRA, CDR2 YSYEKL.

CDR3 nucleotide sequence: TGTGCCAGCAGTGGCCGGGACAGGGTTCCAGGTACGCAGTATTTT. It translates to CASSGRDRVPGTQYF. The gene calls are TRBV2 and TRBJ2-3; 9 bases are shared with TRBD1. The CDR3 totals 15 residues. The germline CDR1 and CDR2 sequences are SNHLY and FYNNEI. V shed 4 bases, J shed 8 bases, and the junction held 10 bases outside the gene matches.

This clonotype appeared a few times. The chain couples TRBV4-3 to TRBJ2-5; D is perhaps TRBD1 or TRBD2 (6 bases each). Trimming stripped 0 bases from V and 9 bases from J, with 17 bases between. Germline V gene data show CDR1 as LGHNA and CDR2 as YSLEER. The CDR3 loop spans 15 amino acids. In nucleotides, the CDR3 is TGCGCCAGCAGCCAAGAGACAGGACGAGGGGAGGCCCAGTACTTC. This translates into CASSQETGRGEAQYF.

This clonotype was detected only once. Written as DNA, the CDR3 is TGCAGTGCTAGAGGTCGGTTGGGAACCGGGGAGCTGTTTTTT. Its translation: CSARGRLGTGELFF. The chain links TRBV20-1 to TRBJ2-2; the D is unclear. In germline, CDR1 is DFQATT, CDR2 SNEGSKA (reference sequence). Trimming took 1 base from V and 5 from J, leaving 11 bases between them. This CDR3 region has 14 residues.

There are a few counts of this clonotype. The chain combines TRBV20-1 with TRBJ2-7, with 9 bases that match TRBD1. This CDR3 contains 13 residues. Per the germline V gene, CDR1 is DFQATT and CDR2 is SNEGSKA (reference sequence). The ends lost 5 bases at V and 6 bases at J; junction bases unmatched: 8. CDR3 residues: CSARQGGMIEQYF. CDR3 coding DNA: TGCAGTGCTCGACAGGGGGGTATGATCGAGCAGTACTTC.

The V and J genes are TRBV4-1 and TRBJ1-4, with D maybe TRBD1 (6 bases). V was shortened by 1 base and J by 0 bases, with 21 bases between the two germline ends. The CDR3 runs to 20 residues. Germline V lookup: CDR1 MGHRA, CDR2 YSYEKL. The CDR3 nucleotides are TGCGCCAGCAGCCAAGCGGACAGAGTAGACCTTGTTGCAACTAATGAAAAACTGTTTTTT. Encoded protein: CASSQADRVDLVATNEKLFF.

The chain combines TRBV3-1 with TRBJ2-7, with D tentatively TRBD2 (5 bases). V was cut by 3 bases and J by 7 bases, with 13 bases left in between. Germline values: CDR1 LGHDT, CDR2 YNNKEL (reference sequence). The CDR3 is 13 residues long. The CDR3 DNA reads TGTGCCAGCAGCCAGAGGGTAGTCAATGAGCAGTACTTC. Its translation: CASSQRVVNEQYF.

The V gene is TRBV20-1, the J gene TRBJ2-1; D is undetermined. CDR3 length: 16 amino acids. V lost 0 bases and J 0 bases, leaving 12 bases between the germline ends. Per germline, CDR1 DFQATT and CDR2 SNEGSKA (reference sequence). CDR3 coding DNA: TGCAGTGCTAGAGATGCCAGCTCTCACTCCTACAATGAGCAGTTCTTC. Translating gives CSARDASSHSYNEQFF.

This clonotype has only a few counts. CDR3 sequence: CASSHALGAFF. The CDR3 DNA follows: TGTGCCAGCAGCCATGCCCTGGGGGCTTTCTTT. V gene TRBV3-1 combines with J gene TRBJ1-1, with unresolved D. Germline V lookup: CDR1 LGHDT, CDR2 YNNKEL (reference sequence). CDR3 size: 11 residues. V shed 3 bases and J shed 11 bases, with 10 bases lying between them. The full variable domain, with the rest looked up from reference TRBV3-1 and TRBJ1-1, is DTAVSQTPKYLVTQMGNDKSIKCEQNLGHDTMYWYKQDSKKFLKIMFSYNNKELIINETVPNRFSPKSPDKAHLNLHINSLELGDSAVYFCASSHALGAFFGQGTRLTVV.

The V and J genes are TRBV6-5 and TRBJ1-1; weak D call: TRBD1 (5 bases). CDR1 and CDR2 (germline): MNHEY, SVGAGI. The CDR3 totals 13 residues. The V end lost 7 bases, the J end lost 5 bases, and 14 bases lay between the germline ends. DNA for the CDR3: TGTGCCAGCAAACCGGGGGGGGGAACTGAAGCTTTCTTT. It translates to CASKPGGGTEAFF.

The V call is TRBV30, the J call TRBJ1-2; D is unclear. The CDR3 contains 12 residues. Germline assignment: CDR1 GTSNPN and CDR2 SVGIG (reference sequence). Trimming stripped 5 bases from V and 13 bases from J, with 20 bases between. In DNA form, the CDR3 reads TGTGCCTGGGGTCCTGGGCCGGCGGCATCCACCTTC. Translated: CAWGPGPAASTF.

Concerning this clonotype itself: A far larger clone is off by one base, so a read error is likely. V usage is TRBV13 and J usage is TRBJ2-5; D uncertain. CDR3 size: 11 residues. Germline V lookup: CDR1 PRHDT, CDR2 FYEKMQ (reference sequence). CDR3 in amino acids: CASSYQESQYF. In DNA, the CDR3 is TGTGCCAGCAGCTACCAAGAGTCCCAGTACTTC.

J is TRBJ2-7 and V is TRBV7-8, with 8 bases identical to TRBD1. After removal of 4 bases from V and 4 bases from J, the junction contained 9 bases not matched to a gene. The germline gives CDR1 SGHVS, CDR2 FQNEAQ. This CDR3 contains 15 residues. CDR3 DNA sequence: TGTGCCAGCAGCTGGTCGACAGGGGATGGATACGAGCAGTACTTC. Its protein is CASSWSTGDGYEQYF.

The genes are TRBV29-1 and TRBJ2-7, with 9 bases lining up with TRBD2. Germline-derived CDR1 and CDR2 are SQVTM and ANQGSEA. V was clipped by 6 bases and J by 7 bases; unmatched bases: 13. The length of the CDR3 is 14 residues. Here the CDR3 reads CSVRGRAGINEQYF. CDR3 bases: TGCAGCGTCCGCGGGAGGGCCGGAATTAATGAGCAGTACTTC.

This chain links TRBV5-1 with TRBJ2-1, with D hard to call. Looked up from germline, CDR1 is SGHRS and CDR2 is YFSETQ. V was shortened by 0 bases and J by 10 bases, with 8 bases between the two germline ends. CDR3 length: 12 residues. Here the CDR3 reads CASSLELGEQFF. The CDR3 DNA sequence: TGCGCCAGCAGCTTGGAGCTGGGGGAGCAGTTCTTC. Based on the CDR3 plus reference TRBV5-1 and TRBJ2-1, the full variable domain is KAGVTQTPRYLIKTRGQQVTLSCSPISGHRSVSWYQQTPGQGLQFLFEYFSETQRNKGNFPGRFSGRQFSNSRSEMNVSTLELGDSALYLCASSLELGEQFFGPGTRLTVL.

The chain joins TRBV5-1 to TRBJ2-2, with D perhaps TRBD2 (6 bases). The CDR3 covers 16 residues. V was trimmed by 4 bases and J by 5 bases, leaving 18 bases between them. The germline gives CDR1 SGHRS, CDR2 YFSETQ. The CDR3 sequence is CASSPGRQPGTGELFF. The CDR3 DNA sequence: TGCGCCAGCAGCCCCGGGAGACAGCCTGGGACCGGGGAGCTGTTTTTT.

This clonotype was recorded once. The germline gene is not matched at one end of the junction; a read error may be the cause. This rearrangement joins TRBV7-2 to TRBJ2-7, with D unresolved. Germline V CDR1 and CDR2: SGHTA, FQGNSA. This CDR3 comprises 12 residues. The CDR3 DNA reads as TGTGCCAACAGCTCCAGCTCCTACGAGCAGTACTTC. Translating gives CANSSSSYEQYF.

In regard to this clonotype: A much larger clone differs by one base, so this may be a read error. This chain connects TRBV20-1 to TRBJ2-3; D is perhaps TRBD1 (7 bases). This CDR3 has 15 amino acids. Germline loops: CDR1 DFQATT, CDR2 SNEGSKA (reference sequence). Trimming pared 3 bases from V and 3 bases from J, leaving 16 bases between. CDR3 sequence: CSASGGRDSTDTQYF. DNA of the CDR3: TGCAGTGCTAGCGGGGGCAGGGACAGTACAGATACGCAGTATTTT.